This T cell receptor (beta chain) originates from a study of regulatory T cells in long-lasting Graves disease. HTBI primers from iRepertoire and Arm-PCR of CDR3 regions yielded the TCR beta libraries. Via MiXCR, TCRdb re-called the multiplex PCR reads, giving one row per CDR3 protein. There are a few hundred thousand distinct CDR3 sequences in the sample; 13% occur only once, and approximately 9.3% lies in the top ten. Time point specified: newly diagnosed GD, antithyroid drugs for less than 3 months. PBMCs were the source of the RNA used for TCR sequencing. Trimming left V 1 base short and J 5 bases short, with 7 bases between. This CDR3 has 13 residues. Germline V gene lookup returns CDR1 SGHRS and CDR2 YFSETQ. This clonotype was counted a few times. This sample also appeared in a second study, on T cells in Graves' hyperthyroidism and ophthalmopathy.

The sample was peripheral blood mononuclear cells (PBMCs), taken at new diagnosis, from a patient treated with antithyroid drugs. This chain links TRBV5-1 with TRBJ2-1, with D unresolved. This clonotype was sampled from a man in his thirties or forties with Graves disease. The CDR3 DNA sequence: TGCGCCAGCAGCTTGAGATGGAACAATGAGCAGTTCTTC. Amino acids: CASSLRWNNEQFF.